This TCR beta chain was identified during a study of tissue T cells after allogeneic stem cell transplantation. Study outcomes and limitations: Alloreactivity or antigen specificity of tissue TCRs was not determined; some clones might be host cells.

This clone was counted between two and nine times. What it binds is not known. The CDR3 extends over 13 amino acids. Germline CDR1 is SGHTA and CDR2 is FQGNSA. V was pared by 3 bases and J by 4 bases, with 8 bases between. Sequencing was performed with immunoSEQ multiplex PCR; in TCRdb, only in-frame clones are kept and a portion is missing. The table includes 25,000 to 30,000 clones, about 89% detected once. V usage is TRBV7-2 and J usage is TRBJ2-3; no firm D call. Source: blood, taken before transplantation. This receptor was identified in a male donor at least 60 years old who later had graft-versus-host disease after an allogeneic stem cell transplant. DNA of the CDR3: TGTGCCAGCAGCTTGCCCCCGGCAGATACGCAGTATTTT. It encodes CASSLPPADTQYF.